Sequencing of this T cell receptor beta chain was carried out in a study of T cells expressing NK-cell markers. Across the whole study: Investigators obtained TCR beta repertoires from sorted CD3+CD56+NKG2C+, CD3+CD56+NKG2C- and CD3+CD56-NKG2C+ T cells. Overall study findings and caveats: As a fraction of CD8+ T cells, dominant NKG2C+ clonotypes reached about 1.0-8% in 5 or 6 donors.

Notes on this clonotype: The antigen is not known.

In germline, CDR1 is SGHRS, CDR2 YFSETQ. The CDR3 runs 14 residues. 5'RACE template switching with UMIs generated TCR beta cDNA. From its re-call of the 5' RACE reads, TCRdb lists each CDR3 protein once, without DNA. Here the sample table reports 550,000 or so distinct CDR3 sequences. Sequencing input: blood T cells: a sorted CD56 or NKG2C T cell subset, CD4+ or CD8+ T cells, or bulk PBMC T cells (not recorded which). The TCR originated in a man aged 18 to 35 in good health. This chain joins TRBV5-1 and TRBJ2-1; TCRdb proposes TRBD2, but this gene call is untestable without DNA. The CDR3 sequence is CASSLREIMNEQFF. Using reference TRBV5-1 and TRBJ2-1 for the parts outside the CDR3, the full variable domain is KAGVTQTPRYLIKTRGQQVTLSCSPISGHRSVSWYQQTPGQGLQFLFEYFSETQRNKGNFPGRFSGRQFSNSRSEMNVSTLELGDSALYLCASSLREIMNEQFFGPGTRLTVL.